Presented here are 3 T cell receptor beta chains from one specimen sequenced in a study of blood T cell repertoires in COVID-19 (TCRdb year 2020). The protocol used for the library was the immunoSEQ multiplex PCR assay. This is the immuneACCESS table as TCRdb keeps it, with only in-frame sequences that have V and J called. A part of the clones is gone; compared with another copy, unresolved V genes explain less than half, and the rest is unexplained. The sample profile shows 150,000 to 200,000 clones; roughly 77% of them were found once. The leading ten clones occupy roughly 10% of the sample. Material for sequencing was peripheral blood. These receptors originate from a human donor in a cohort sampled during active COVID-19.

This chain connects TRBV12-2 to TRBJ2-1; the table's D call, TRBD2, was not checked against the DNA. TRBV12-2 is listed as a pseudogene. This CDR3 has 18 amino acids. CDR3: CASRIPGTSGDYYNEQFF. The CDR3, as DNA: TGTGCAAGTCGCATTCCCGGGACTAGCGGAGACTACTACAATGAGCAGTTCTTC.

V is TRBV6-2 or TRBV6-3 and J is TRBJ2-7; no clear D gene. Between the trimmed V and J ends, which lost 4 bases and 0 bases, there was a span of 16 bases. This CDR3 has 16 residues. The germline V gene has CDR1 MNHEY and CDR2 SVGEGT. CDR3 in amino acids: CASSSPRHKFSYEQYF. The CDR3, as DNA: TGTGCCAGCAGTTCCCCTCGACATAAATTCTCCTACGAGCAGTACTTC.

This clone appeared once. An end of the junction does not agree with germline; a read error may underlie this. This chain links TRBV7-7 with TRBJ2-1; 13 nucleotides agree with TRBD2. The V gene's germline CDR1 is SSHAT and CDR2 FNYEAQ (reference sequence). The CDR3 has 14 amino acids. In nucleotides, the CDR3 is TGTGCTAGCAGCTTAGGGACTAGCGGGGATGTGCGGTTCTTC. This sequence encodes CASSLGTSGDVRFF.